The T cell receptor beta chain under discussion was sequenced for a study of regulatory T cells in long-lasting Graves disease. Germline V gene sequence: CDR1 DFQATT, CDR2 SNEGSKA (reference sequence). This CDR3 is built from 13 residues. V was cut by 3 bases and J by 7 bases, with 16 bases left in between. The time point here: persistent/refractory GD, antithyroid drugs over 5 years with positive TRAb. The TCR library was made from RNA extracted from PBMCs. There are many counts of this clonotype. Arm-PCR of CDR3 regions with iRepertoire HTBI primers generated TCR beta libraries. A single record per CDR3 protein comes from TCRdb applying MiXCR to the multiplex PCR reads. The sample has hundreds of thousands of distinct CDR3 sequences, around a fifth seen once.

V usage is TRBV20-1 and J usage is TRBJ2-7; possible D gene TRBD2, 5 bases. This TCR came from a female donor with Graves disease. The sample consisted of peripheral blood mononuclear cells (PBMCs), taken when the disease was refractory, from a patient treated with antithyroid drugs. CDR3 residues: CSARGGYFPEQYF. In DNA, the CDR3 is TGCAGTGCTAGGGGCGGGTATTTTCCGGAGCAGTACTTC.